This T cell receptor beta chain was recorded in a study of shared clonotypes between healthy human individuals. About the study: Per donor, three plates held CD4 naive cells, three held CD4 memory, two held CD8 naive and one held CD8 memory.

Between the trimmed V and J ends, which lost 4 bases and 4 bases, there was a span of 12 bases. Germline CDR1 reads SGHTS; CDR2 reads YDEGEE. The CDR3 contains 14 residues. Execution of the assay was at deep level. Sequencing was performed with immunoSEQ multiplex PCR; in TCRdb, only in-frame clones are kept and a portion is missing. The sample shows approximately 2.5 million clones, 93% of them seen only once. Findings of the study overall: Larger estimated richness was generally recorded for naive subsets relative to memory subsets. Sharing across four donors was highest in naive CD4 (approximately 5%) and lowest in memory CD8 (about 0.4%).

In its sample, this clone was seen once. Its antigen is still unknown. The material sequenced was naive CD4+ T cells from PBMCs. The subset is: CD45RA+ positively selected. This rearrangement joins TRBV5-8 to TRBJ1-5; TRBD1 is a possible D gene (5 bases). This TCR came from a man between 18 and 35 years old in good health. Some clones in this sample may be carry-over from other donors' samples. The CDR3 region has the DNA TGTGCCAGCAGCGGAAAGACAGTGAATCAGCCCCAGCATTTT. Protein sequence: CASSGKTVNQPQHF.